Following are 17 T cell receptor beta chains from one sample sequenced in a study of T cell responses to AZD1222 COVID-19 vaccine. Sequencing was performed with immunoSEQ multiplex PCR; in TCRdb, only in-frame clones are kept and a portion is missing. The table has roughly 100,000 clones, around 90% seen once; the top ten hold roughly 5.1%. Source: peripheral blood, taken on day 0 of AZD1222 vaccination. The receptors were sampled from an adult in good health.

The V and J genes are TRBV19 and TRBJ2-5, with a tentative D call TRBD1 (6 bases). Germline loops: CDR1 LNHDA, CDR2 SQIVND (reference sequence). The length of the CDR3 is 14 residues. V lost 3 bases to trimming and J lost 2 bases, with 10 bases between them. The CDR3 region is CASSIGGSQETQYF. The CDR3 DNA reads as TGTGCCAGTAGTATTGGGGGCTCACAAGAGACCCAGTACTTC.

This chain uses TRBV18 with TRBJ2-3; 8 bases map to TRBD2. There are 15 residues in the CDR3. The J segment lost 3 bases and the V segment lost 1 base, leaving 3 bases of the junction unmatched. Germline V gene data show CDR1 as KGHSH and CDR2 as LQKENI. The CDR3 reads CASSPQTGGTDTQYF. The CDR3 nucleotides are TGTGCCAGCTCACCACAAACGGGAGGGACAGATACGCAGTATTTT.

This clone was counted between two and nine times. The chain carries TRBV4-3 and TRBJ1-2; TRBD1 might be the D (5 bases). Germline V gene data show CDR1 as LGHNA and CDR2 as YSLEER. V lost 0 bases, J lost 8 bases, and 16 bases lay in between. The CDR3 runs 15 residues. The CDR3, as DNA: TGCGCCAGCAGCCAAGATCGGGGGGGGAGAGGAGGCTACACCTTC. This codes for CASSQDRGGRGGYTF.

The chain joins TRBV7-9 to TRBJ2-1; D gene unclear. There are 13 residues in the CDR3. Trimming shortened V by 1 base and J by 6 bases, and 7 bases separated the two germline ends. CDR1 SEHNR and CDR2 FQNEAQ come from the germline V gene (reference sequence). The CDR3 spells CASSLELPNEQFF. The CDR3 DNA sequence: TGTGCCAGCAGCTTAGAGTTGCCCAATGAGCAGTTCTTC.

This clone was counted once. The CDR3 DNA is TGTGCCACCAGGACGGATACCAACTATGGCTACACCTTC. Protein product: CATRTDTNYGYTF. The chain has TRBV10-3 and TRBJ1-2; D gene uncertain. The CDR3 covers 13 residues. Germline V gene sequence: CDR1 ENHRY, CDR2 SYGVKD. Deletions cut 10 bases from V and 2 bases from J, with 14 bases between.

A remark on this clone: One junction end disagrees with the germline gene, perhaps due to a read error. The V and J genes are TRBV2 and TRBJ1-4; no reliable D call. Germline V lookup: CDR1 SNHLY, CDR2 FYNNEI. The CDR3 contains 12 residues. CDR3 nucleotide sequence: TGTGCCAGCAGTGAAGCGCAGTATCGAGTAGATTTT. This translates into CASSEAQYRVDF. The full variable domain, completed using reference TRBV2 and TRBJ1-4, is EPEVTQTPSHQVTQMGQEVILRCVPISNHLYFYWYRQILGQKVEFLVSFYNNEISEKSEIFDDQFSVERPDGSNFTLKIRSTKLEDSAMYFCASSEAQYRVDFGSGTQLSVL.

The rearrangement joins TRBV4-1 to TRBJ2-1; D gene unclear. The V and J ends lost 0 bases and 5 bases respectively, with 14 bases between them. Per the germline V gene, CDR1 is MGHRA and CDR2 is YSYEKL. CDR3 size: 16 residues. The CDR3, as DNA: TGCGCCAGCAGCCAAGAGGGTGGGTCCGTCGACAATGAGCAGTTCTTC. The encoded protein is CASSQEGGSVDNEQFF.

The V and J genes are TRBV19 and TRBJ1-1; no definite D call. The V end lost 6 bases, the J end lost 1 base, and 6 bases lay between the germline ends. This CDR3 spans 12 amino acids. CDR1 LNHDA and CDR2 SQIVND come from the germline V gene (reference sequence). Here the CDR3 DNA reads TGTGCCAGTAGACCGGAGAACACTGAAGCTTTCTTT. Encoded protein: CASRPENTEAFF.

This chain joins TRBV18 and TRBJ2-1; 14 bases are a match to TRBD2. The CDR3 runs to 15 residues. The V segment lost 6 bases and the J segment 6 bases; nucleotides outside the gene matches: 4. Germline lookup yields CDR1 KGHSH and CDR2 LQKENI. In nucleotides, the CDR3 is TGTGCCAGCTCGACCGGGACTAGCGGGAGCAATGAGCAGTTCTTC. Amino acids: CASSTGTSGSNEQFF. Based on the CDR3 plus reference TRBV18 and TRBJ2-1, the full variable domain is NAGVMQNPRHLVRRRGQEARLRCSPMKGHSHVYWYRQLPEEGLKFMVYLQKENIIDESGMPKERFSAEFPKEGPSILRIQQVVRGDSAAYFCASSTGTSGSNEQFFGPGTRLTVL.

This clone was detected only once. This rearrangement joins TRBV7-2 to TRBJ1-2; D uncertain. The CDR3 is 14 amino acids. The germline gives CDR1 SGHTA, CDR2 FQGNSA. Trimming removed 0 bases from V and 7 bases from J, with 12 bases in between. The CDR3 reads CASSLARLGGGYTF. The CDR3 nucleotides read TGTGCCAGCAGCTTAGCTCGTCTGGGTGGTGGCTACACCTTC.

This chain links TRBV6-5 with TRBJ2-7, with 10 bases lining up with TRBD1. Germline loops: CDR1 MNHEY, CDR2 SVGAGI. The J segment lost 2 bases and the V segment lost 6 bases, leaving 4 bases of the junction unmatched. This CDR3 is built from 14 residues. The CDR3 DNA follows: TGTGCCAGCAGGAATGGACAGGGGGCCTACGAGCAGTACTTC. Its translation: CASRNGQGAYEQYF.

This chain uses TRBV11-2 with TRBJ1-1; the match to TRBD1 covers 8 bases. The CDR3 sequence is 14 residues long. The J segment lost 1 base and the V segment lost 4 bases, leaving 2 bases of the junction unmatched. Germline lookup yields CDR1 SGHAT and CDR2 FQNNGV. CDR3 protein: CASSWGTGNTEAFF. CDR3 coding DNA: TGTGCCAGCAGCTGGGGGACAGGGAACACTGAAGCTTTCTTT.

The J gene is TRBJ1-2, the V gene TRBV6-5; the D is unclear. Trimming shortened V by 7 bases and J by 4 bases, and 13 bases separated the two germline ends. This CDR3 region has 13 residues. Germline CDR1 reads MNHEY; CDR2 reads SVGAGI. The CDR3 loop is CASNGQALYGYTF. The CDR3 bases are TGTGCCAGCAACGGGCAGGCCCTCTATGGCTACACCTTC.

This chain links TRBV5-1 with TRBJ1-1, with a possible D match to TRBD1 (5 bases). The CDR3 consists of 14 residues. The V and J ends lost 1 base and 4 bases respectively, with 11 bases between them. The germline CDR1 and CDR2 sequences are SGHRS and YFSETQ. CDR3 region: CASSLYQGGTEAFF. CDR3 coding DNA: TGCGCCAGCAGCTTGTATCAGGGAGGCACTGAAGCTTTCTTT.

The chain carries TRBV19 and TRBJ1-1, with TRBD1 identical over 8 bases. The CDR3 is 15 residues long. CDR1 and CDR2 (germline): LNHDA, SQIVND (reference sequence). Losses at the gene ends were 3 bases for V and 0 bases for J; bases not matched to a gene: 3. The CDR3 DNA follows: TGTGCCAGTAGTATCGGACAGGGAATGAACACTGAAGCTTTCTTT. Amino acid sequence: CASSIGQGMNTEAFF. The complete variable domain, with remaining parts taken from reference TRBV19 and TRBJ1-1, reads DGGITQSPKYLFRKEGQNVTLSCEQNLNHDAMYWYRQDPGQGLRLIYYSQIVNDFQKGDIAEGYSVSREKKESFPLTVTSAQKNPTAFYLCASSIGQGMNTEAFFGQGTRLTVV.

The chain couples TRBV2 to TRBJ2-4; D gene uncertain. This CDR3 spans 12 amino acids. Germline CDR1 is SNHLY and CDR2 is FYNNEI. V dropped 6 bases and J dropped 8 bases, with 11 bases sitting between them. The CDR3 DNA follows: TGTGCCAGCAGGGGTCCGGGTTACATTCAGTACTTC. Translated, it gives CASRGPGYIQYF.

V usage is TRBV9 and J usage is TRBJ2-5; D gene ambiguous. CDR1 is SGDLS, CDR2 YYNGEE, per germline. V was clipped by 3 bases and J by 7 bases, with 7 bases between them. This CDR3 has 11 residues. The DNA of the CDR3 is TGTGCCAGCAGCGCGGAAGGGACCCAGTACTTC. Residues: CASSAEGTQYF.